These 17 T cell receptor beta chains share one sample of origin, sequenced in a study of identical twins. TCRdb fed the 5' RACE reads into MiXCR, producing one record per CDR3 protein. The sample yields 300,000 to 400,000 distinct CDR3 sequences, approximately 10% seen once. Specimen: naive T cells sorted from blood. The receptors shown here come from a woman aged 50 to 60 in good health.

The chain recombines TRBV12-3 or TRBV12-4 with TRBJ2-7, with a possible D match to TRBD1 (5 bases). The CDR3 is 13 amino acids. With 2 bases removed from V and 7 bases from J, the gap between germline ends came to 12 bases. CDR3 amino acids: CASSLRSGSEQYV. The CDR3 coding sequence is TGTGCCAGCAGTTTACGGTCAGGGTCTGAGCAGTACGTC.

The chain links TRBV6-6 to TRBJ1-3; D gene uncertain. This CDR3 contains 14 residues. V lost 8 bases, J lost 0 bases, and 11 bases lay in between. Looked up from germline, CDR1 is MNHNY and CDR2 is SVGAGI (reference sequence). The CDR3 DNA reads as TGTGCCAGCCAACTGGGAGTCTCTGGAAACACCATATATTTT. Amino acids: CASQLGVSGNTIYF.

The chain uses TRBV29-1 and TRBJ1-5, with unresolved D. V was trimmed by 4 bases and J by 4 bases, leaving 8 bases between them. The CDR3 extends over 12 amino acids. From germline, CDR1 is SQVTM and CDR2 ANQGSEA. CDR3 sequence (DNA): TGCAGCGTTGGCTCTCCTAATCAGCCCCAGCATTTT. Its translation: CSVGSPNQPQHF.

This clonotype was detected a few times. The V gene is TRBV7-9, the J gene TRBJ2-1; 16 bases agree with TRBD2. J gave up 9 bases and V 5 bases, and 10 bases lay outside the gene matches. Germline CDR1 is SEHNR and CDR2 is FQNEAQ (reference sequence). The CDR3 contains 17 residues. This chain's CDR3 is CASSAPGLAGGAGEQFF. The DNA of the CDR3 is TGTGCCAGCAGCGCCCCGGGACTAGCGGGAGGGGCCGGTGAGCAGTTCTTC. Variable domain in full (rest from reference TRBV7-9 and TRBJ2-1): DTGVSQNPRHKITKRGQNVTFRCDPISEHNRLYWYRQTLGQGPEFLTYFQNEAQLEKSRLLSDRFSAERPKGSFSTLEIQRTEQGDSAMYLCASSAPGLAGGAGEQFFGPGTRLTVL.

In its sample, this clonotype was seen a few times. The V and J genes are TRBV28 and TRBJ2-1; no clear D gene. Germline V lookup: CDR1 MDHEN, CDR2 SYDVKM. The length of the CDR3 is 16 residues. V dropped 8 bases and J dropped 1 base, with 18 bases sitting between them. In DNA form, the CDR3 reads TGTGCCAGCCTACCCCCTGACGGAGTTTCCTACAATGAGCAGTTCTTC. This gives the protein CASLPPDGVSYNEQFF.

This clonotype was found a few times. This chain connects TRBV5-1 to TRBJ2-5; no clear D gene. The V end was cut by 2 bases, the J end by 3 bases, with 8 bases between. Germline V lookup: CDR1 SGHRS, CDR2 YFSETQ. This CDR3 is 13 amino acids long. CDR3 sequence reads: CASSFLGKETQYF. The CDR3 bases are TGCGCCAGCAGCTTTCTGGGGAAAGAGACCCAGTACTTC. The full variable domain, in which reference TRBV5-1 and TRBJ2-5 provide the parts outside the CDR3, is KAGVTQTPRYLIKTRGQQVTLSCSPISGHRSVSWYQQTPGQGLQFLFEYFSETQRNKGNFPGRFSGRQFSNSRSEMNVSTLELGDSALYLCASSFLGKETQYFGPGTRLLVL.

This clonotype was counted only a few times. The chain links TRBV7-6 to TRBJ2-7; possibly TRBD1 for D (6 bases). The CDR3 loop spans 14 amino acids. The germline V gene encodes CDR1 SGHVS and CDR2 FNYEAQ. V gave up 1 base and J gave up 6 bases, with 13 bases separating them. CDR3: CASSLGQGPAEQYF. CDR3 nucleotides: TGTGCCAGCAGCTTAGGGCAGGGGCCAGCCGAGCAGTACTTC. Based on the CDR3 plus reference TRBV7-6 and TRBJ2-7, the full variable domain is GAGVSQSPRYKVTKRGQDVALRCDPISGHVSLYWYRQALGQGPEFLTYFNYEAQQDKSGLPNDRFSAERPEGSISTLTIQRTEQRDSAMYRCASSLGQGPAEQYFGPGTRLTVT.

V gene TRBV7-9 combines with J gene TRBJ1-5, with 7 positions matching TRBD1. Trimming at V came to 8 bases and at J to 5 bases, leaving 3 bases not matched to a gene. Germline values: CDR1 SEHNR, CDR2 FQNEAQ (reference sequence). The CDR3 is made up of 12 amino acids. This chain's CDR3 is CASQGGDQPQHF. For the CDR3, the DNA is TGTGCCAGCCAGGGGGGAGATCAGCCCCAGCATTTT.

This chain links TRBV6-5 with TRBJ1-1; D possibly corresponds to TRBD1 (6 bases). Per germline, CDR1 MNHEY and CDR2 SVGAGI. The CDR3 consists of 15 residues. Trimming stripped 7 bases from V and 1 base from J, with 16 bases between. The CDR3, as DNA: TGTGCCAGCACCGAACGGGGGACACCGAACACTGAAGCTTTCTTT. Its protein product is CASTERGTPNTEAFF.

This clonotype was detected only a few times. The chain combines TRBV27 with TRBJ1-6; D call uncertain. The CDR3 totals 15 residues. The V end was cut by 5 bases, the J end by 7 bases, with 15 bases between. The germline gives CDR1 MNHEY, CDR2 SMNVEV (reference sequence). CDR3: CASSPRSLPNSPLHF. CDR3 DNA sequence: TGTGCCAGCAGTCCTCGGTCCCTCCCAAATTCACCCCTCCACTTT.

This clonotype was counted many times. This chain connects TRBV29-1 to TRBJ2-1; D perhaps matches TRBD2 (6 bases). This CDR3 has 16 residues. Looked up from germline, CDR1 is SQVTM and CDR2 is ANQGSEA. V lost 3 bases and J 2 bases, leaving 17 bases between the germline ends. The CDR3 nucleotides read TGCAGCGTTGACGCCCACCGGCGGGGAGCCTACAATGAGCAGTTCTTC. Translation: CSVDAHRRGAYNEQFF.

This clonotype was recorded a few times. The V call is TRBV11-2, the J call TRBJ2-1, with TRBD2 matching over 11 bases. Looked up from germline, CDR1 is SGHAT and CDR2 is FQNNGV. The CDR3 is made up of 17 amino acids. J was trimmed by 10 bases and V by 1 base; bases with no gene match: 12. This CDR3 reads CASSLAFGASGRSEQFF. The CDR3 region has the DNA TGTGCCAGCAGCTTAGCCTTTGGGGCTAGCGGGAGGTCGGAGCAGTTCTTC.

The rearrangement links TRBV25-1 to TRBJ2-7, with D perhaps TRBD1 or TRBD2 (5 bases each). V gave up 2 bases and J gave up 4 bases, with 15 bases separating them. CDR1 and CDR2 (germline): MGHDK, SYGVNS. The CDR3 is made up of 15 amino acids. CDR3 protein: CASSEPRDEHYEQYF. Here the CDR3 DNA reads TGTGCCAGCAGTGAACCCCGGGACGAGCATTACGAGCAGTACTTC.

The CDR3 reads CASTGGIHTGELFF. For the CDR3, the DNA is TGTGCCAGCACCGGCGGGATTCACACCGGGGAGCTGTTTTTT. V and J are TRBV12-3 or TRBV12-4 and TRBJ2-2, with a possible D match to TRBD2 (6 bases). The CDR3 contains 14 residues. Trimming took 7 bases from V and 3 from J, leaving 12 bases between them.

This clonotype was recorded many times. The V and J genes are TRBV5-1 and TRBJ2-1; D may be TRBD2 (6 bases). Deletions cut 6 bases from V and 5 bases from J, with 21 bases between. CDR1 SGHRS and CDR2 YFSETQ come from the germline V gene. The CDR3 sequence is 16 residues long. CDR3 DNA sequence: TGCGCCAGCATACCGGCGCCCAGCGGGTATGACAATGAGCAGTTCTTC. Translated, it gives CASIPAPSGYDNEQFF.

This rearrangement joins TRBV28 to TRBJ2-2; TRBD2 matches at 9 bases. CDR3 size: 17 residues. Trimming removed 3 bases from V and 0 bases from J; junction bases left unmatched: 5. In germline, CDR1 is MDHEN, CDR2 SYDVKM. The CDR3 is CASSFLGLATNTGELFF. The DNA of the CDR3 is TGTGCCAGCAGTTTCCTAGGACTAGCGACGAACACCGGGGAGCTGTTTTTT. The full variable domain, its missing parts supplied by reference TRBV28 and TRBJ2-2, is DVKVTQSSRYLVKRTGEKVFLECVQDMDHENMFWYRQDPGLGLRLIYFSYDVKMKEKGDIPEGYSVSREKKERFSLILESASTNQTSMYLCASSFLGLATNTGELFFGEGSRLTVL.

This clonotype was counted many times. An end of the junction differs from the germline gene, which may be a read error. This chain links TRBV10-2 with TRBJ2-1; D is possibly TRBD1 (5 bases). The CDR3 runs to 14 residues. Germline CDR1 reads WSHSY; CDR2 reads SAAADI. Here the CDR3 reads CASRDGHSYNEQFF. CDR3 sequence (DNA): TGCGCCAGCCGTGACGGACACTCCTACAATGAGCAGTTCTTC.